This TCR beta chain was recorded in a study of blood T cells in healthy people across ages. A second 7 to 11 cycle PCR used barcoded and J-beta primers. Tags on each cDNA molecule came from a template-switch adaptor with 12 random nucleotides. MiXCR was run by TCRdb on the 5' RACE reads, yielding one entry per CDR3 protein. Of over 1,200,000 distinct CDR3 sequences detected, roughly 64% appear once; the ten largest clones hold over 5.5%. Overall study findings and caveats: No conclusive comparison of naive versus antigen-experienced cells was possible with unsorted PBMCs. Donor CMV status, an unknown factor, possibly confounded changes in expanded clonotypes.

As regards this clonotype: Its specificity is unknown.

This CDR3 is built from 12 residues. Per the germline V gene, CDR1 is DFQATT and CDR2 is SNEGSKA (reference sequence). Material: blood. The genes are TRBV20-1 and TRBJ1-2, with TRBD1 identical over 7 bases. The sequence was collected from a man younger than 35 in good health. The CDR3 is CKIQGMGYGYTF. CDR3 sequence (DNA): TGCAAGATACAGGGGATGGGCTATGGCTACACCTTC.